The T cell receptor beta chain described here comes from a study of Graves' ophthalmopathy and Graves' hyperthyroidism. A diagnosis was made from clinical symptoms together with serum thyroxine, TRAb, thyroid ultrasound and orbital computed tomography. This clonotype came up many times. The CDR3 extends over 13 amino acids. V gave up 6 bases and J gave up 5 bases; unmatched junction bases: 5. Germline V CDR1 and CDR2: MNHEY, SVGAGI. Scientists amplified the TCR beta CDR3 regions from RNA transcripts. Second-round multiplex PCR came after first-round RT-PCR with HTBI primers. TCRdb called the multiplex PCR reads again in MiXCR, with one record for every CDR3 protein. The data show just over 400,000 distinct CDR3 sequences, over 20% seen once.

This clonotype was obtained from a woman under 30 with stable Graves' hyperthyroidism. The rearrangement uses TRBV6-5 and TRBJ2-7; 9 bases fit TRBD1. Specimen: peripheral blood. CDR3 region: CASRGQGRDEQYF. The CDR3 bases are TGTGCCAGCAGGGGACAGGGAAGGGACGAGCAGTACTTC.